Following are 25 T cell receptor beta chains from one sample sequenced in a study of blood T cell repertoires in COVID-19. Assay: immunoSEQ multiplex PCR; the TCRdb copy retains only in-frame clones and omits some. The top ten clones hold approximately 2.4% of a sample with 200,000 to 300,000 clones, around 80% of them seen once. The sample consisted of peripheral blood. The receptor set was obtained from a man aged 40-55 years who had recovered from COVID-19.

The chain recombines TRBV2 with TRBJ1-5; D gene unclear. Trimming shortened V by 6 bases and J by 4 bases, and 10 bases separated the two germline ends. CDR3 length equals 13 residues. CDR1 and CDR2 from the germline V gene are SNHLY and FYNNEI. The CDR3 sequence: CASRKERNQPQHF. The CDR3 DNA follows: TGTGCCAGCAGGAAGGAGCGTAATCAGCCCCAGCATTTT.

This clone was detected only once. This chain uses TRBV19 with TRBJ1-5; 8 bases match TRBD1. The germline gives CDR1 LNHDA, CDR2 SQIVND (reference sequence). Trimming at V came to 3 bases and at J to 3 bases, leaving 7 bases not matched to a gene. CDR3 length: 16 amino acids. This CDR3 is CASSILGQGFNQPQHF. In nucleotides, the CDR3 is TGTGCCAGTAGTATCTTAGGACAGGGATTCAATCAGCCCCAGCATTTT.

The chain recombines TRBV19 with TRBJ2-5; D possibly corresponds to TRBD2 (5 bases). CDR1 LNHDA and CDR2 SQIVND come from the germline V gene (reference sequence). The CDR3 spans 13 residues. V lost 5 bases, J lost 1 base, and 8 bases lay in between. CDR3 amino acids: CASSRRSQETQYF. Here the CDR3 DNA reads TGTGCCAGTAGTCGGAGGTCCCAAGAGACCCAGTACTTC.

Only one count was recorded for this clone. This sequence joins TRBV9 and TRBJ2-1; TRBD1 aligns across 7 bases. This CDR3 contains 15 residues. The V and J ends lost 3 bases and 1 base, in that order; junction bases with no gene match: 4. Per germline, CDR1 SGDLS and CDR2 YYNGEE. CDR3 coding DNA: TGTGCCAGCAGCGCCCAGGGGGAATCCTACAATGAGCAGTTCTTC. Protein product: CASSAQGESYNEQFF.

V and J are TRBV5-1 and TRBJ2-6; possible D gene TRBD1, 6 bases. The CDR3 sequence is 16 residues long. V lost 4 bases and J 4 bases, leaving 15 bases between the germline ends. Germline lookup yields CDR1 SGHRS and CDR2 YFSETQ. This CDR3 is CASSPTPGVGANVLTF. CDR3 bases: TGCGCCAGCAGCCCCACCCCAGGGGTAGGGGCCAACGTCCTGACTTTC. Together with reference TRBV5-1 and TRBJ2-6, the CDR3 gives the full variable domain: KAGVTQTPRYLIKTRGQQVTLSCSPISGHRSVSWYQQTPGQGLQFLFEYFSETQRNKGNFPGRFSGRQFSNSRSEMNVSTLELGDSALYLCASSPTPGVGANVLTFGAGSRLTVL.

The chain recombines TRBV9 with TRBJ2-5; 8 nucleotides align to TRBD2. Unmatched junction bases numbered 7, after V lost 4 bases and J lost 5 bases. CDR3 length: 14 amino acids. Germline V lookup: CDR1 SGDLS, CDR2 YYNGEE. The CDR3: CASSPLAGRETQYF. For the CDR3, the DNA is TGTGCCAGCAGCCCGTTAGCGGGGAGGGAGACCCAGTACTTC.

This chain's CDR3 is CASSSTTGGRNGYTF. CDR3 bases: TGTGCCAGCAGTTCCACCACAGGGGGCAGGAATGGCTACACCTTC. The rearrangement joins TRBV27 to TRBJ1-2, with 9 positions matching TRBD1. V gave up 4 bases and J gave up 6 bases; unmatched junction bases: 9. Germline CDR1 and CDR2: MNHEY and SMNVEV (reference sequence). The CDR3 runs 15 residues.

J is TRBJ2-5 and V is TRBV24-1, with 11 bases identical to TRBD1. Per the germline V gene, CDR1 is KGHDR and CDR2 is SFDVKD. The trim removed 3 bases at V and 4 bases at J, leaving 6 bases unmatched. The CDR3 is made up of 16 amino acids. CDR3 amino acids: CATSDPGTGGGETQYF. The DNA for the CDR3 is TGTGCCACCAGTGATCCCGGGACAGGGGGGGGAGAGACCCAGTACTTC.

Details on this clone: Other DNA sequences of this sample code for an identical CDR3. The gene calls are TRBV6-2 or TRBV6-3 and TRBJ2-7; no reliable D call. V was cut by 6 bases and J by 4 bases, with 10 bases left in between. Germline CDR1 is MNHEY and CDR2 is SVGEGT. The length of the CDR3 is 12 residues. This chain's CDR3 is CASSSSSYEQYF. The CDR3, as DNA: TGTGCCAGCAGCTCCTCTTCGTACGAGCAGTACTTC.

The rearrangement uses TRBV9 and TRBJ1-1; D gene ambiguous. The CDR3 contains 13 residues. V was clipped by 4 bases and J by 0 bases, with 7 bases between them. Germline values: CDR1 SGDLS, CDR2 YYNGEE. Written as DNA, the CDR3 is TGTGCCAGCAGCCTAGACTTGAACACTGAAGCTTTCTTT. It encodes CASSLDLNTEAFF.

The chain carries TRBV6-5 and TRBJ2-7, with D tentatively TRBD2 (5 bases). The V end was cut by 0 bases, the J end by 6 bases, with 12 bases between. The CDR3 totals 14 residues. Germline-derived CDR1 and CDR2 are MNHEY and SVGAGI. Here the CDR3 DNA reads TGTGCCAGCAGTTACTCTGGGAGAGGCGGCGAGCAGTACTTC. This encodes CASSYSGRGGEQYF.

This rearrangement joins TRBV7-2 to TRBJ1-2, with TRBD1 identical over 9 bases. The CDR3 contains 18 residues. J was trimmed by 8 bases and V by 1 base; bases with no gene match: 17. Germline lookup yields CDR1 SGHTA and CDR2 FQGNSA. CDR3 DNA: TGTGCCAGCAGCTTAGGGGGTTTTATAGGGACAGGGTCTATCGGCTACACCTTC. Protein sequence: CASSLGGFIGTGSIGYTF. Drawing the rest from reference TRBV7-2 and TRBJ1-2, the complete variable domain is GAGVSQSPSNKVTEKGKDVELRCDPISGHTALYWYRQSLGQGLEFLIYFQGNSAPDKSGLPSDRFSAERTGGSVSTLTIQRTQQEDSAVYLCASSLGGFIGTGSIGYTFGSGTRLTVV.

This clone was seen once. This rearrangement joins TRBV7-9 to TRBJ1-4; D unclear. Germline V gene sequence: CDR1 SEHNR, CDR2 FQNEAQ (reference sequence). The CDR3 is 13 amino acids. The V end was cut by 0 bases, the J end by 8 bases, with 7 bases between. CDR3 sequence (DNA): TGTGCCAGCAGCTTAGCTCAGGCAGAAAAACTGTTTTTT. Amino acid sequence: CASSLAQAEKLFF.

This clone was detected many times. V and J are TRBV6-2 or TRBV6-3 and TRBJ1-3; D remains ambiguous. The germline CDR1 and CDR2 sequences are MNHEY and SVGEGT. V shed 2 bases and J shed 1 base, with 15 bases lying between them. This CDR3 spans 17 amino acids. CDR3 in DNA: TGTGCCAGCAGTTACAAATTTGGCGGCCTATCTGGAAACACCATATATTTT. This translates into CASSYKFGGLSGNTIYF.

The rearrangement uses TRBV9 and TRBJ2-7; perhaps TRBD2 as D (6 bases). V gave up 1 base and J gave up 6 bases, with 35 bases separating them. Germline lookup yields CDR1 SGDLS and CDR2 YYNGEE. CDR3 length equals 21 residues. The CDR3 protein is CASSVLLTPRFRCRGALEQYF. The CDR3 DNA is TGTGCCAGCAGCGTACTACTCACTCCCCGCTTTAGGTGCCGCGGGGCTCTCGAGCAGTACTTC.

The V and J genes are TRBV25-1 and TRBJ2-3, with D unresolved. Trimming removed 6 bases at V and 0 bases at J, with 7 bases between. The CDR3 loop spans 13 amino acids. Germline values: CDR1 MGHDK, CDR2 SYGVNS. CDR3: CASREQSTDTQYF. CDR3 bases: TGTGCCAGCAGAGAACAGAGCACAGATACGCAGTATTTT.

The chain's CDR3 is CASSETVAGGGNEQFF. Here the CDR3 DNA reads TGTGCCAGCAGTGAAACAGTAGCGGGAGGGGGTAATGAGCAGTTCTTC. This rearrangement joins TRBV9 to TRBJ2-1; 11 bases align to TRBD2. The CDR3 length is 16 residues. The ends lost 5 bases at V and 7 bases at J; junction bases unmatched: 11. Germline lookup yields CDR1 SGDLS and CDR2 YYNGEE.

The sample holds one count of this clone. This chain uses TRBV11-2 with TRBJ2-3, with D tentatively TRBD2 (6 bases). Germline loops: CDR1 SGHAT, CDR2 FQNNGV. The CDR3 extends over 15 amino acids. Trimming took off 0 bases at V and 5 bases at J, with 12 bases between the two ends. The CDR3 spells CASSLDGGAGDTQYF. The CDR3 coding sequence is TGTGCCAGCAGCTTAGATGGAGGGGCGGGAGATACGCAGTATTTT.

This clone was counted ten times or more. This chain uses TRBV11-2 with TRBJ2-4, with 10 bases matching TRBD2. Trimming cost V 5 bases and J 0 bases; bases outside gene matches: 4. The CDR3 length is 16 residues. Per germline, CDR1 SGHAT and CDR2 FQNNGV. The CDR3 DNA sequence: TGTGCCAGCAGCCCGACTAGCGGGTTAGCCAAAAACATTCAGTACTTC. It encodes CASSPTSGLAKNIQYF.

The V and J genes are TRBV4-3 and TRBJ1-1; D gene uncertain. Per the germline V gene, CDR1 is LGHNA and CDR2 is YSLEER. The V end was cut by 1 base, the J end by 5 bases, with 11 bases between. This CDR3 comprises 14 residues. The CDR3 sequence: CASSQVEGETEAFF. The CDR3 coding sequence is TGCGCCAGCAGCCAAGTTGAAGGAGAAACTGAAGCTTTCTTT.

The CDR3 region has the DNA TGTGCCAGCAGCGTCGCTGGCGCGGGGAACACCGGGGAGCTGTTTTTT. This gives the protein CASSVAGAGNTGELFF. V and J are TRBV9 and TRBJ2-2, with D possibly matching TRBD2 (5 bases). Germline loops: CDR1 SGDLS, CDR2 YYNGEE. Trimming left V 2 bases short and J 1 base short, with 12 bases between. The CDR3 is 16 amino acids.

The chain employs TRBV7-8 and TRBJ1-1; TRBD1 matches 8 bases. Per germline, CDR1 SGHVS and CDR2 FQNEAQ. The V gene end was trimmed by 4 bases and the J gene end by 0 bases; junction bases not matched to a gene: 4. The CDR3 is made up of 15 amino acids. CDR3 in amino acids: CASSSQGAMNTEAFF. The CDR3, as DNA: TGTGCCAGCAGCTCCCAGGGGGCAATGAACACTGAAGCTTTCTTT.

This clone was observed a few times. The J gene is TRBJ2-2, the V gene TRBV6-5; possible D gene TRBD2, 5 bases. The V and J ends lost 6 bases and 2 bases respectively, with 13 bases between them. The CDR3 contains 15 residues. Germline CDR1 and CDR2: MNHEY and SVGAGI. The CDR3 sequence is CASSSRRSNTGELFF. The CDR3 DNA is TGTGCCAGCAGCTCCCGGAGGTCTAACACCGGGGAGCTGTTTTTT.

This chain links TRBV2 with TRBJ2-2; D not resolved. Trimming took off 10 bases at V and 2 bases at J, with 14 bases between the two ends. The length of the CDR3 is 14 residues. The germline V gene has CDR1 SNHLY and CDR2 FYNNEI. Here the CDR3 reads CATKIEANTGELFF. CDR3 sequence (DNA): TGTGCCACCAAGATCGAAGCTAACACCGGGGAGCTGTTTTTT.

The rearrangement links TRBV12-5 to TRBJ1-1, with a possible D match to TRBD1 (5 bases). The CDR3 sequence is 20 residues long. The germline V gene encodes CDR1 LGHNT and CDR2 FRNRAP. The ends were cut back, 0 bases at V and 0 bases at J, with 23 bases in the middle. The CDR3 DNA is TGTGCTAGTGGTTTGGTCTCCCCATCTATCAGACAGACAATGAACACTGAAGCTTTCTTT. This codes for CASGLVSPSIRQTMNTEAFF.